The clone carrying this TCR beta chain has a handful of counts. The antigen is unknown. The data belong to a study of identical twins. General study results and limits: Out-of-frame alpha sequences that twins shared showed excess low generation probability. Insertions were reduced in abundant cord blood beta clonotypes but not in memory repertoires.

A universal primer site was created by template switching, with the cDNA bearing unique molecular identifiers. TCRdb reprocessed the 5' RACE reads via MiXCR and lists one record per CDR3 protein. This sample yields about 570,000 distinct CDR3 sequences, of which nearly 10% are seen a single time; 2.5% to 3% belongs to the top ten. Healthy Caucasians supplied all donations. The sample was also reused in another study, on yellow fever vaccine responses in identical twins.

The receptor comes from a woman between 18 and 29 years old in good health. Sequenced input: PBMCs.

The CDR3 bases are TGTGCCAGCAGTATCGGGGACCCCGGTAGGACCCAGTACTTC. This encodes CASSIGDPGRTQYF. This rearrangement joins TRBV27 to TRBJ2-5; D could derive from TRBD1 or TRBD2 (5 bases each). The CDR3 totals 14 residues. The germline V gene encodes CDR1 MNHEY and CDR2 SMNVEV (reference sequence). Trimming cost V 5 bases and J 7 bases, with 17 bases left between them.